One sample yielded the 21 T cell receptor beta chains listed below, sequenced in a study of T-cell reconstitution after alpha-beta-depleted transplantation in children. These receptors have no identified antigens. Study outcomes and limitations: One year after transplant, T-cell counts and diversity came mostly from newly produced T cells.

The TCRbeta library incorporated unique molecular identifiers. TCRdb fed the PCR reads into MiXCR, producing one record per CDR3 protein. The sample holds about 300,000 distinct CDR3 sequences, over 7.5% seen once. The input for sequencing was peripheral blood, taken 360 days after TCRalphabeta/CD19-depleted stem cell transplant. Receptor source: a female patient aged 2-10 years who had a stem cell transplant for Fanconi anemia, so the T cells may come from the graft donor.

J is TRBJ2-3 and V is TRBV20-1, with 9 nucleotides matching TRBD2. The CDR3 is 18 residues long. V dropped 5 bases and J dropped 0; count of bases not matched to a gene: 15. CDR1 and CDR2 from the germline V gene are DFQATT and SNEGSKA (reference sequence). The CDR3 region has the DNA TGCAGTGCTCCACCGACTAGCGGCCCCCTCTTTAGCACAGATACGCAGTATTTT. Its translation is CSAPPTSGPLFSTDTQYF.

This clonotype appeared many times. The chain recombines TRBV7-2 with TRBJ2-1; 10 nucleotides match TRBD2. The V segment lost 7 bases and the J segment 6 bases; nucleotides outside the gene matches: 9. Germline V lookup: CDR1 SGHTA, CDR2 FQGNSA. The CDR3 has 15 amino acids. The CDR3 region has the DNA TGTGCCAGCATGCCAAGGACTAGCGGCCTCAATGAGCAGTTCTTC. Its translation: CASMPRTSGLNEQFF.

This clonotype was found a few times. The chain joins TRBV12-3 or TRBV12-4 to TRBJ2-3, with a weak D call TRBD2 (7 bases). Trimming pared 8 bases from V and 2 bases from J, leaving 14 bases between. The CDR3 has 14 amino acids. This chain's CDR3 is CASSRGAITDTQYF. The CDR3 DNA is TGTGCCAGCTCCCGGGGGGCTATCACAGATACGCAGTATTTT.

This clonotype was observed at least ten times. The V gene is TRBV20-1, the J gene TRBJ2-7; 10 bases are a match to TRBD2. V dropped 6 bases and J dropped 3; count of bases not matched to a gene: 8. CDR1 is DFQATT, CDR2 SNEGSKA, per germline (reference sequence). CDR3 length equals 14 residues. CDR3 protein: CSAGGLADVYEQYF. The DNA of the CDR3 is TGCAGTGCAGGCGGACTAGCGGACGTCTACGAGCAGTACTTC.

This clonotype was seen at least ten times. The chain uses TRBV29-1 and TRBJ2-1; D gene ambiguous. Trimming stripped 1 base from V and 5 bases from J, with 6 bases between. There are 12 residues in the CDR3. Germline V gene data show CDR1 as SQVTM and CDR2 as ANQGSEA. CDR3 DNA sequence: TGCAGCGTTGAAGGACTCGACAATGAGCAGTTCTTC. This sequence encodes CSVEGLDNEQFF.

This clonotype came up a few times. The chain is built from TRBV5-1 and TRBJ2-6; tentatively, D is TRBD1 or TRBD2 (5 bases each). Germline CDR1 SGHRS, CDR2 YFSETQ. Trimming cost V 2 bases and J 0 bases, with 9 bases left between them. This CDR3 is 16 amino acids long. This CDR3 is CASSLGTHSGANVLTF. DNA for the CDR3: TGCGCCAGCAGCTTAGGGACCCACTCTGGGGCCAACGTCCTGACTTTC.

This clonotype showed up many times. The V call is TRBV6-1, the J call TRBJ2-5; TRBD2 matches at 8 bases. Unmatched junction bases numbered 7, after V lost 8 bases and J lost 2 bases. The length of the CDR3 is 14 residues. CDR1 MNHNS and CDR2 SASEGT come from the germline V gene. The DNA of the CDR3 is TGTGCCAGCTCCGCCCCGGGGGGGCAAGAGACCCAGTACTTC. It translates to CASSAPGGQETQYF.

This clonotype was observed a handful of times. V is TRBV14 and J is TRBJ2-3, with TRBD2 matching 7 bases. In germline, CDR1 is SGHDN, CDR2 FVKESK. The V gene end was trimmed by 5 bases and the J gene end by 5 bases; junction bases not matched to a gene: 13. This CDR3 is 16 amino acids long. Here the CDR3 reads CASSFVSGTRGDTQYF. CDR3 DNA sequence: TGTGCCAGCAGCTTTGTAAGCGGGACCCGGGGAGATACGCAGTATTTT. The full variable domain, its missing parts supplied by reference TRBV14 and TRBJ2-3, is EAGVTQFPSHSVIEKGQTVTLRCDPISGHDNLYWYRRVMGKEIKFLLHFVKESKQDESGMPNNRFLAERTGGTYSTLKVQPAELEDSGVYFCASSFVSGTRGDTQYFGPGTRLTVL.

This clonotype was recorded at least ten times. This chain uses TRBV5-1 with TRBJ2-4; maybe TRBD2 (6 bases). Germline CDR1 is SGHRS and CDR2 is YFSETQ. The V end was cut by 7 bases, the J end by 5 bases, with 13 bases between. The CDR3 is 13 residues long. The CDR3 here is CASYGTRENIQYF. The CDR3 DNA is TGCGCCAGCTACGGGACTCGCGAAAACATTCAGTACTTC.

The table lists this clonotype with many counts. The CDR3 DNA reads as TGTGCCAGCAGCTCCCAGGGGACTAGCGACAATGAGCAGTTCTTC. It yields the protein CASSSQGTSDNEQFF. The rearrangement joins TRBV11-3 to TRBJ2-1, with 10 positions matching TRBD2. Germline CDR1 SGHNT, CDR2 YENEEA. The CDR3 has 15 amino acids. V was pared by 4 bases and J by 5 bases, with 5 bases of the junction left unmatched.

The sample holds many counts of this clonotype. The CDR3 nucleotides read TGTGCCAGCAGCTTAGATCGAGCGGGGGGTGCTGGTACGCAGTATTTT. Its protein product is CASSLDRAGGAGTQYF. The rearrangement links TRBV7-2 to TRBJ2-3, with 9 bases identical to TRBD2. Trimming cost V 1 base and J 8 bases; bases outside gene matches: 10. The CDR3 is 16 residues long. CDR1 is SGHTA, CDR2 FQGNSA, per germline.

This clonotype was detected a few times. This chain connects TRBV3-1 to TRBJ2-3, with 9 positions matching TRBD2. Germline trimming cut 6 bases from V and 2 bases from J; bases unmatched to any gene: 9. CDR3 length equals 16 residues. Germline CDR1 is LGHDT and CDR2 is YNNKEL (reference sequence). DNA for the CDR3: TGTGCCAGCAGTTACCACAGCGGGGGGTTCACAGATACGCAGTATTTT. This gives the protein CASSYHSGGFTDTQYF.

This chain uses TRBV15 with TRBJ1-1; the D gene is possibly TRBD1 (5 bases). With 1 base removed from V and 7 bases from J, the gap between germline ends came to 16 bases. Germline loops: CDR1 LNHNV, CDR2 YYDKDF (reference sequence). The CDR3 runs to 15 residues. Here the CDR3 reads CATSRAGGRDFEAFF. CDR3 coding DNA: TGTGCCACCAGCAGAGCGGGGGGTCGGGATTTTGAAGCTTTCTTT.

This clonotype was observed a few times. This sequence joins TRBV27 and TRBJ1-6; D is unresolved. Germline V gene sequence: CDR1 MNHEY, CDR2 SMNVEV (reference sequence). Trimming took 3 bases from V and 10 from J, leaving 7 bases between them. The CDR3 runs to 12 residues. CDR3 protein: CASSLRSSPLHF. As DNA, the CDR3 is TGTGCCAGCAGTTTGAGGAGCTCACCCCTCCACTTT.

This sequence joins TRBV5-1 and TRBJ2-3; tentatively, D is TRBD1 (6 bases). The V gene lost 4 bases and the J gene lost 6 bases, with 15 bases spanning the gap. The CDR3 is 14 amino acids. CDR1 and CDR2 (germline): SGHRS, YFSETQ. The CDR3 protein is CASSQQGGWDTQYF. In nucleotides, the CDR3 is TGCGCCAGCAGCCAACAGGGTGGATGGGATACGCAGTATTTT.

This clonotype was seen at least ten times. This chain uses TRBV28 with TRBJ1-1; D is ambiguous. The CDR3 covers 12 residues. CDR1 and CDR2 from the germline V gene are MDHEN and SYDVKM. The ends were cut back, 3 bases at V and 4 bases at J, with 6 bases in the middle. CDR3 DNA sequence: TGTGCCAGCAGTTTCGGGTTCACTGAAGCTTTCTTT. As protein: CASSFGFTEAFF. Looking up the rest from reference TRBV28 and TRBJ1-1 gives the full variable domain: DVKVTQSSRYLVKRTGEKVFLECVQDMDHENMFWYRQDPGLGLRLIYFSYDVKMKEKGDIPEGYSVSREKKERFSLILESASTNQTSMYLCASSFGFTEAFFGQGTRLTVV.

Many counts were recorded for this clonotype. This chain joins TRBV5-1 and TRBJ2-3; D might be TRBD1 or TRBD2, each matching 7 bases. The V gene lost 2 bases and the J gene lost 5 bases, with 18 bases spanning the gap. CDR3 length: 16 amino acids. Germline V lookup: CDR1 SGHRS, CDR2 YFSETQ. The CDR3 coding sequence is TGCGCCAGCAGCTTCATAGGTTCAGGGGGGGTAGATACGCAGTATTTT. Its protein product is CASSFIGSGGVDTQYF.

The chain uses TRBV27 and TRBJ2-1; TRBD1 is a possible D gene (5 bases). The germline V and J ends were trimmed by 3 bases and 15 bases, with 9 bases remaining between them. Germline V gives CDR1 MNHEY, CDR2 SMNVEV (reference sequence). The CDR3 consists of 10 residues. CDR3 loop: CASSFRQPFF. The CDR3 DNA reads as TGTGCCAGCAGTTTTCGACAGCCGTTCTTC.

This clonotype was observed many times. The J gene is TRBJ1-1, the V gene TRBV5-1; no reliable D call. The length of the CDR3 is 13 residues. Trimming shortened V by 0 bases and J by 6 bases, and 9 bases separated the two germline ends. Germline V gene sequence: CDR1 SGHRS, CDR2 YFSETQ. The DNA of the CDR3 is TGCGCCAGCAGCTTGGACGGGTCGTCTGAAGCTTTCTTT. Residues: CASSLDGSSEAFF.

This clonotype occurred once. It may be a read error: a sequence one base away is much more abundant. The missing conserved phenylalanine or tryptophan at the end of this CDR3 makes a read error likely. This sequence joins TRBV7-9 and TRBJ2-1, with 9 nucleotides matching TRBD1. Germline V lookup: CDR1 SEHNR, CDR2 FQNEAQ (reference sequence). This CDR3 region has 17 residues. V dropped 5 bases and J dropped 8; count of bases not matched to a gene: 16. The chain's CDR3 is CASSPDQPGQGSHEQFI. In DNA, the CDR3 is TGTGCCAGCAGCCCCGACCAACCGGGACAGGGTTCCCATGAGCAGTTCATC.

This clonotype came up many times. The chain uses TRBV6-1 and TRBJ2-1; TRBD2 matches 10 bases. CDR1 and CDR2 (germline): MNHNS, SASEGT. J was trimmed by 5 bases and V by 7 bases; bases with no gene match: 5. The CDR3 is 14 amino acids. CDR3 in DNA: TGTGCCAGCACTGGACTAGCGGCTCACAATGAGCAGTTCTTC. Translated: CASTGLAAHNEQFF.